Sequencing of this TCR beta chain was carried out in a study of CD8 T cells in Susac syndrome. Worth noting for this clonotype: The antigen remains unidentified.

The RNA, about 0.45 to 1 ug, was put through reverse transcription using random hexamers. TCR beta CDR3 was amplified by immunoSEQ multiplex PCR. This amplification extended across 54 Vbeta and 13 Jbeta segments. TCRdb independently ran MiXCR on the immunoSEQ multiplex PCR reads; one entry per CDR3 protein. The sample consists of around 190,000 distinct CDR3 sequences, about 95% of them appearing once. This CDR3 is 16 amino acids long. V shed 0 bases and J shed 0 bases, with 11 bases lying between them. CDR1 is SGDLS and CDR2 is YYNGEE in the germline V gene. Notes on the study in general: The number of individuals included in the study's TCR sequencing and HLA analysis was acknowledged as relatively small.

The authors negatively isolated CD8+ and CD4+ T cells and FACS-enriched TEMRA cells. This clonotype originated in a human donor in good health. The genes are TRBV9 and TRBJ2-3, with D perhaps TRBD1 (5 bases). Sequenced material: CD4+ T cells from PBMCs. DNA of the CDR3: TGTGCCAGCAGCGTAGCGAAGGGGCTTAGCACAGATACGCAGTATTTT. Protein product: CASSVAKGLSTDTQYF.